The rows below give T cell receptor beta chains drawn from one sample of a study of blood T cell repertoires in COVID-19. Assay used: immunoSEQ multiplex PCR; TCRdb lists only in-frame clones, some missing. The sample shows over 200,000 clones, 75% to 95% of them seen only once. Specimen: peripheral blood. The receptor set was obtained from a person aged 18 to 30 with COVID-19, enrolled during active disease. Each CDR3 is given with its conserved first and last residue. The order of the fields is J gene, clone size, V gene, D gene, CDR3 DNA, CDR3 protein. A D gene is named only where the DNA matches it firmly. For some rows the clone size is stated as once, few or many, or as a class when expanded; others skip it.

TRBJ1-2	-	TRBV27	-	TGTGCCAGCAGTCTAGCAGGGGTGGGCTATGGCTACACCTTC	CASSLAGVGYGYTF
TRBJ2-7	-	TRBV15	TRBD2	TGTGCCACCAGCAGAGACCCACTAGCGGGAGGCTACGAGCAGTACTTC	CATSRDPLAGGYEQYF
TRBJ2-3	once	TRBV28	TRBD2	TGTGCCAGCAGTCACCGGACTAGGATGTCTAGCACAGATACGCAGTATTTT	CASSHRTRMSSTDTQYF
TRBJ1-3	-	TRBV5-6	-	TGTGCCAGCAGCCACAAGGACATTGCGGGAAACACCATATATTTT	CASSHKDIAGNTIYF
TRBJ2-1	-	TRBV3-1/TRBV3-2	TRBD1	TGTGCCAGCAGCCGCGACACCGGGACAGGGCAAGAGCAGTTCTTC	CASSRDTGTGQEQFF
TRBJ1-1	few	TRBV6-5	-	TGTGCCAGCAGGGGGACTGGAGCTTTCTTT	CASRGTGAFF
TRBJ2-7	-	TRBV7-9	-	TGTGCCAGCAGCGAAACGGACAGTTTCCACGAGCAGTACTTC	CASSETDSFHEQYF
TRBJ2-7	-	TRBV4-2	TRBD2	TGTGCCAGCAGCCAAGATCTAGCGGGAGGCTACGAGCAGTACTTC	CASSQDLAGGYEQYF
TRBJ1-5	-	TRBV28	-	TGTGCCAGCAGTTCCGGGGTCGGGCAGCCCCAGCATTTT	CASSSGVGQPQHF
TRBJ2-3	-	TRBV5-1	-	TGCGCCAGCGCTCAGGAGCGGAGGGGCACAGATACGCAGTATTTT	CASAQERRGTDTQYF
TRBJ2-5	-	TRBV6-2/TRBV6-3	-	TGTGCCAGCAGCAATCGGGTTCAAGAGACCCAGTACTTC	CASSNRVQETQYF
TRBJ2-1	-	TRBV19	TRBD2	TGTGCCAGTAGTCCAGCGGGGGGGCTATACAATGAGCAGTTCTTC	CASSPAGGLYNEQFF
TRBJ2-2	-	TRBV9	TRBD2	TGTGCCAGCAGCGAGGGACTAGCGGGAGGGGACACCGGGGAGCTGTTTTTT	CASSEGLAGGDTGELFF
TRBJ2-3	-	TRBV28	TRBD2	TGTGCCAGCAGTTTAGGGGCTAGCGGGAGAGATACGCAGTATTTT	CASSLGASGRDTQYF
TRBJ1-4	-	TRBV2	-	TGTGCCAGCAGGCCGATGGGACTGGAAAAACTGTTTTTT	CASRPMGLEKLFF
TRBJ2-3	-	TRBV7-3	-	TGTGCCAGCAGCTCGGTAGCGCCCCGCACAGATACGCAGTATTTT	CASSSVAPRTDTQYF
TRBJ2-5	-	TRBV6-5	TRBD2	TGTGCCAGCGTTAGCGGGAGGCCCCAAGAGACCCAGTACTTC	CASVSGRPQETQYF
TRBJ1-5	-	TRBV4-1	TRBD1	TGCGCCAGCAGCCGCAACAGGGGAGGCAATCAGCCCCAGCATTTT	CASSRNRGGNQPQHF
TRBJ2-1	-	TRBV2	TRBD1	TGTGCCAGCAGTGAAAGGGACAGGGGCTACAATGAGCAGTTCTTC	CASSERDRGYNEQFF
TRBJ2-7	-	TRBV3-1/TRBV3-2	-	TGTGCCAGCAGCCAAGGAAGCCCCGGCGAGCAGTACTTC	CASSQGSPGEQYF
TRBJ1-2	few	TRBV18	-	TGTGCCAGCTCACCACGCGGGTCTGTAGCGGAATATGGCTACACCTTC	CASSPRGSVAEYGYTF
TRBJ1-5	-	TRBV27	TRBD1	TGTGCCCCCTCAGGCAGGGGGCATGGGCAGCCCCAGCATTTT	CAPSGRGHGQPQHF
TRBJ2-1	-	TRBV7-2	-	TGTGCCACCAACCCGTGGGTCGGCCTCGAGCGGTTCTTC	CATNPWVGLERFF
TRBJ2-1	once	TRBV6-2/TRBV6-3	-	TGTGCCAGCAGCAAGACAGACAGGTATCGCTCCTACAATGAGCAGTTCTTC	CASSKTDRYRSYNEQFF
TRBJ2-3	once	TRBV7-8	TRBD2	TGTGCCAGCAGCCCGGGACTAGCGGCCACAGATACGCAGTATTTT	CASSPGLAATDTQYF
TRBJ2-3	-	TRBV15	TRBD2	TGTGCCACCAGCAGAGATACACTAGCGGGGAGTACGCAGTATTTT	CATSRDTLAGSTQYF
TRBJ2-2	-	TRBV29-1	-	TGCAGCGTGGTATTAGGGGGAAGTCGGACCGGGGAGCTGTTTTTT	CSVVLGGSRTGELFF
TRBJ1-1	-	TRBV3-1/TRBV3-2	-	TGTGCCAGCAGTATCTTCACTGAAGCTGAAGCTTTCTTT	CASSIFTEAEAFF
TRBJ2-1	-	TRBV28	TRBD2	TGTGCCAGCAGTTTATGGACACTAGCGGGAGGGGAGAGTGAGCAGTTCTTC	CASSLWTLAGGESEQFF
TRBJ1-1	-	TRBV7-6	-	TGTGCCAGCAGCTTAGCGGGGCAGGGCAACACTGAAGCTTTCTTT	CASSLAGQGNTEAFF
TRBJ2-1	-	TRBV4-3	-	TGCGCCAGCAGCCAAGACCCCCGCGGGACTTCCTACAATGAGCAGTTCTTC	CASSQDPRGTSYNEQFF
TRBJ2-7	-	TRBV27	-	TGTGCCAGCATGACTGCCGCCTACGAGCAGTACTTC	CASMTAAYEQYF
TRBJ1-2	-	TRBV6-5	TRBD1	TGTGCCAGCAGTTGGGCAGGGGGTGGCTACACCTTC	CASSWAGGGYTF
TRBJ1-2	-	TRBV30	-	TGTGCCTGGATTGACGGAGCCAACTATGGCTACACCTTC	CAWIDGANYGYTF
TRBJ1-3	-	TRBV28	TRBD1	TGTGCCAGCAGTCCCCCCGGGACAGAGAGCTCTGGAAACACCATATATTTT	CASSPPGTESSGNTIYF
TRBJ2-5	-	TRBV7-9	TRBD2	TGTGCCAGCAGCTCCCTGGGGGCGGGAGGATCCCGGGAGACCCAGTACTTC	CASSSLGAGGSRETQYF
TRBJ2-7	-	TRBV7-3	-	TGTGCCAGCAGCTTAACATCCACGGGTAACGAGCAGTACTTC	CASSLTSTGNEQYF
TRBJ1-1	-	TRBV28	TRBD1	TGTGCCAGCAGTTTACCCGGACAGGGACGGAACACTGAAGCTTTCTTT	CASSLPGQGRNTEAFF
TRBJ2-7	-	TRBV24-1	-	TGTGCCACCAGTGCAGGCCGCTCCTACGAGCAGTACTTC	CATSAGRSYEQYF
TRBJ2-7	-	TRBV5-8	TRBD2	TGTGCCAGCAGCTTGGTCCTAGCGGACTACGAGCAGTACTTC	CASSLVLADYEQYF
TRBJ1-2	-	TRBV7-2	TRBD1	TGTGCCAGCAGCACAGCCTACCGGGACAGGGTTGGCTACACCTTC	CASSTAYRDRVGYTF
TRBJ1-1	-	TRBV6-2/TRBV6-3	-	TGTGCCAGCATCCCTCCGGGGGGTCCGAACACTGAAGCTTTCTTT	CASIPPGGPNTEAFF
TRBJ1-5	few	TRBV28	-	TGTGCCAGCAGTCAAGGGGTCGGTACGTGGCCCCAGCATTTT	CASSQGVGTWPQHF
TRBJ2-3	-	TRBV29-1	TRBD1	TGCAGCGTTCCTAGGACAGGGGCTTCCAGCACAGATACGCAGTATTTT	CSVPRTGASSTDTQYF
TRBJ2-1	once	TRBV18	-	TGTGCCAGCTCACTTTTAGCGGAGAGCTCCTACAATGAGCAGTTCTTC	CASSLLAESSYNEQFF
TRBJ2-3	-	TRBV6-1	TRBD2	TGTGCCAGCAGTGACGATAGCGGGATTGGTGGAGATACGCAGTATTTT	CASSDDSGIGGDTQYF
TRBJ1-5	-	TRBV24-1	-	TGTGCCACCAGTGATCCAGGGGTGAGTCAGCCCCAGCATTTT	CATSDPGVSQPQHF
TRBJ2-3	-	TRBV10-2	-	TGCGCCAGCGGCGACAGCTTTAGCACAGATACGCAGTATTTT	CASGDSFSTDTQYF
TRBJ2-3	-	TRBV5-1	-	TGCGCCAGCAGCCAAAGCGTAACTAGCACAGATACGCAGTATTTT	CASSQSVTSTDTQYF
TRBJ1-3	-	TRBV7-8	TRBD1	TGTGCCAGCAGCCATGACAGGGGGTATGGAAACACCATATATTTT	CASSHDRGYGNTIYF
TRBJ2-5	-	TRBV7-9	-	TGTGCCAGCAGCTTAGAGCCTAGCCCTGAAGAGACCCAGTACTTC	CASSLEPSPEETQYF
TRBJ1-2	-	TRBV19	TRBD1	TGTGCCAGTAGTCTACCCACCGGGACAGACTATGGCTACACCTTC	CASSLPTGTDYGYTF
TRBJ2-1	-	TRBV28	TRBD2	TGTGCCAGCAGTCCGGACATCTTTAGCGGGCCAAGCTCCTACAATGAGCAGTTCTTC	CASSPDIFSGPSSYNEQFF
TRBJ1-1	-	TRBV9	-	TGTGCCAGCAGCGGGGCTGGGAGGACGGGGACTGAAGCTTTCTTT	CASSGAGRTGTEAFF